The T cell receptor beta chain described here comes from a study of blood T cell repertoires in COVID-19. On the study more broadly: COVID-19 samples collected from the United States, Italy and Spain covered acute and convalescent phases. Sources were T cells, B-cell-depleted T cells, or PBMCs; the material itself was cDNA or gDNA.

Authors' data handling: From reference gene primer amplification, estimates of nucleated cell counts were derived. Sequenced by immunoSEQ multiplex PCR; TCRdb stores in-frame clones only, minus some. From that table come the V and J calls and clone size; the DNA was used to work out D and trimming. Here the sample spans fewer than 100,000 clones, less than 90% being singletons. This clone was seen a single time. The CDR3 runs 14 residues. CDR1 is KGHSH, CDR2 LQKENI, per germline. J gave up 7 bases and V 3 bases, and 4 bases lay outside the gene matches. Input material: peripheral blood. The V and J genes are TRBV18 and TRBJ1-2; 11 bases line up with TRBD1. The source is a man aged 55 to 70 with acute or convalescent COVID-19. The CDR3 loop is CASSPDRGLSGYTF. CDR3 DNA sequence: TGTGCCAGCTCACCGGACAGGGGGCTTTCTGGCTACACCTTC.